This is a list of T cell receptor beta chains from one sample in a study of radiation and T cells in renal cell carcinoma. Using immunoSEQ multiplex PCR, the repertoire was profiled, and TCRdb retains in-frame clones only, with some absent. This sample has approximately 10,000 clones; around 50% occur once, and the top ten carry less than 20%. Sequences were derived from tumor tissue, sampled from a patient whose treatment included radiotherapy and nephrectomy. The source is a man aged 60-69 years with renal cell carcinoma. CDR3s include the opening cysteine and the closing phenylalanine or tryptophan. D genes are given only for firm matches. Not all rows give a size; the values are once, few, many and, for expanded clones, a class.

abundance: few; j_gene: TRBJ1-2; d_gene: .; v_gene: TRBV6-4; CDR3aa: CASSDSGSHCDGYTF; CDR3nt: TGTGCCAGCAGTGACTCGGGTTCCCATTGTGATGGCTACACCTTC
abundance: .; j_gene: TRBJ2-7; d_gene: TRBD2; v_gene: TRBV13; CDR3aa: CASSPGTTPYEQYF; CDR3nt: TGTGCCAGCAGCCCCGGGACTACCCCCTACGAGCAGTACTTC
abundance: few; j_gene: TRBJ1-3; d_gene: .; v_gene: TRBV4-3; CDR3aa: CASSQVGAWGGNTIYF; CDR3nt: TGCGCCAGCAGCCAAGTGGGGGCCTGGGGAGGAAACACCATATATTTT
abundance: .; j_gene: TRBJ2-7; d_gene: .; v_gene: TRBV5-1; CDR3aa: CASSLTLDPGKYEQYF; CDR3nt: TGCGCCAGCAGCTTAACCCTGGACCCCGGCAAATACGAGCAGTACTTC
abundance: .; j_gene: TRBJ2-1; d_gene: TRBD2; v_gene: TRBV2; CDR3aa: CASRATSGRNNEQFF; CDR3nt: TGTGCCAGCAGGGCAACTAGCGGGCGGAACAATGAGCAGTTCTTC
abundance: few; j_gene: TRBJ1-1; d_gene: .; v_gene: TRBV25-1; CDR3aa: CASSEGVKTFF; CDR3nt: TGTGCCAGCAGTGAAGGGGTGAAGACTTTCTTT
abundance: .; j_gene: TRBJ2-6; d_gene: .; v_gene: TRBV15; CDR3aa: CATSRDRGSGANVLTF; CDR3nt: TGTGCCACCAGCAGAGATCGGGGCTCTGGGGCCAACGTCCTGACTTTC
abundance: .; j_gene: TRBJ1-1; d_gene: .; v_gene: TRBV5-6; CDR3aa: CASSLPNTEAFF; CDR3nt: TGTGCCAGCAGCTTGCCCAACACTGAAGCTTTCTTT
abundance: .; j_gene: TRBJ1-2; d_gene: .; v_gene: TRBV19; CDR3aa: CASSPRGVNYGYTF; CDR3nt: TGTGCCAGTAGTCCGAGAGGGGTTAACTATGGCTACACCTTC
abundance: .; j_gene: TRBJ2-7; d_gene: TRBD2; v_gene: TRBV7-9; CDR3aa: CASSLTSTPGVQYF; CDR3nt: TGTGCCAGCAGCTTGACTAGCACCCCCGGGGTCCAGTACTTC
abundance: few; j_gene: TRBJ2-7; d_gene: TRBD1; v_gene: TRBV11-3; CDR3aa: CASTFGTGTNEQYF; CDR3nt: TGTGCCAGCACCTTTGGGACAGGGACTAACGAGCAGTACTTC
abundance: .; j_gene: TRBJ2-6; d_gene: TRBD2; v_gene: TRBV28; CDR3aa: CASTGGSGANVLTF; CDR3nt: TGTGCCAGCACGGGGGGGTCTGGGGCCAACGTCCTGACTTTC
abundance: medium-sized; j_gene: TRBJ2-7; d_gene: .; v_gene: TRBV18; CDR3aa: CASSHIDYFYEQYF; CDR3nt: TGTGCCAGCTCACATATAGATTATTTCTACGAGCAGTACTTC
abundance: few; j_gene: TRBJ2-7; d_gene: TRBD1; v_gene: TRBV7-8; CDR3aa: CASSPRIGQAYEQYF; CDR3nt: TGTGCCAGCAGCCCGCGCATTGGACAGGCCTACGAGCAGTACTTC
abundance: .; j_gene: TRBJ1-3; d_gene: .; v_gene: TRBV7-2; CDR3aa: CASSLAVDGGNTIYF; CDR3nt: TGTGCCAGCAGCTTAGCGGTCGACGGGGGAAACACCATATATTTT
abundance: medium-sized; j_gene: TRBJ1-3; d_gene: TRBD1; v_gene: TRBV5-1; CDR3aa: CASSWTGTGSGNTIYF; CDR3nt: TGCGCCAGCAGCTGGACAGGAACGGGCTCTGGAAACACCATATATTTT
abundance: .; j_gene: TRBJ2-2; d_gene: .; v_gene: TRBV4-3; CDR3aa: CASSRVRPDDGGELFF; CDR3nt: TGCGCCAGCAGCAGGGTCAGGCCTGACGATGGCGGGGAGCTGTTTTTT
abundance: .; j_gene: TRBJ1-2; d_gene: TRBD1; v_gene: TRBV9; CDR3aa: CASSVGRGGYGYTF; CDR3nt: TGTGCCAGCAGCGTCGGCAGGGGGGGATATGGCTACACCTTC
abundance: .; j_gene: TRBJ2-3; d_gene: .; v_gene: TRBV5-1; CDR3aa: CASSLEGRTSTDTQYF; CDR3nt: TGCGCCAGCAGCTTGGAGGGTCGAACCAGCACAGATACGCAGTATTTT
abundance: few; j_gene: TRBJ1-5; d_gene: .; v_gene: TRBV2; CDR3aa: CASSVGQGANQPQHF; CDR3nt: TGTGCCAGCAGTGTTGGTCAGGGAGCCAATCAGCCCCAGCATTTT
abundance: .; j_gene: TRBJ2-7; d_gene: TRBD1; v_gene: TRBV10-1; CDR3aa: CASSGPGQGTEQYF; CDR3nt: TGCGCCAGCAGTGGGCCGGGACAGGGGACGGAGCAGTACTTC
abundance: .; j_gene: TRBJ1-4; d_gene: .; v_gene: TRBV11-2; CDR3aa: CASSFRGEKLFF; CDR3nt: TGTGCCAGCAGCTTTCGGGGGGAAAAACTGTTTTTT
abundance: .; j_gene: TRBJ1-5; d_gene: .; v_gene: TRBV2; CDR3aa: CASSGSLSQPQHF; CDR3nt: TGTGCCAGCAGTGGATCCTTAAGTCAGCCCCAGCATTTT
abundance: .; j_gene: TRBJ2-7; d_gene: .; v_gene: TRBV7-9; CDR3aa: CASSLAGENEQYF; CDR3nt: TGTGCCAGCAGCTTAGCTGGGGAGAACGAGCAGTACTTC
abundance: .; j_gene: TRBJ1-5; d_gene: .; v_gene: TRBV5-1; CDR3aa: CASSLAGIAGEPQHF; CDR3nt: TGCGCCAGCAGCTTGGCCGGGATAGCGGGGGAGCCCCAGCATTTT
abundance: .; j_gene: TRBJ2-1; d_gene: TRBD2; v_gene: TRBV7-1; CDR3aa: CASSLVLGTSGHNEQFF; CDR3nt: TGTGCCAGCAGCTTAGTGTTAGGGACTAGCGGTCACAATGAGCAGTTCTTC
abundance: medium-sized; j_gene: TRBJ2-7; d_gene: TRBD2; v_gene: TRBV5-1; CDR3aa: CASSLAVAGGAEQYF; CDR3nt: TGCGCCAGCAGCTTGGCCGTAGCGGGAGGCGCCGAGCAGTACTTC
abundance: once; j_gene: TRBJ1-2; d_gene: .; v_gene: TRBV4-1; CDR3aa: CASSQIPPTAGYTF; CDR3nt: TGCGCCAGCAGCCAAATCCCCCCCACGGCGGGCTACACCTTC
abundance: .; j_gene: TRBJ2-7; d_gene: .; v_gene: TRBV11-3; CDR3aa: CASTNSYEQYF; CDR3nt: TGTGCCAGCACTAACTCCTACGAGCAGTACTTC
abundance: .; j_gene: TRBJ2-6; d_gene: .; v_gene: TRBV6-4; CDR3aa: CASSDSGGAGANVLTF; CDR3nt: TGTGCCAGCAGTGACTCGGGGGGCGCTGGGGCCAACGTCCTGACTTTC
abundance: .; j_gene: TRBJ2-7; d_gene: .; v_gene: TRBV2; CDR3aa: CASSGGQGPYEQYF; CDR3nt: TGTGCCAGCAGTGGAGGGCAGGGTCCCTACGAGCAGTACTTC
abundance: .; j_gene: TRBJ2-3; d_gene: .; v_gene: TRBV2; CDR3aa: CASSAGVSFTDTQYF; CDR3nt: TGTGCCAGCAGTGCAGGGGTCAGCTTCACAGATACGCAGTATTTT
abundance: .; j_gene: TRBJ1-5; d_gene: .; v_gene: TRBV15; CDR3aa: CATSRGSGNQPQHF; CDR3nt: TGTGCCACCAGCAGAGGGTCGGGGAATCAGCCCCAGCATTTT
abundance: once; j_gene: TRBJ2-7; d_gene: .; v_gene: TRBV2; CDR3aa: CASSYLGGGEQYF; CDR3nt: TGTGCCAGCAGCTATCTCGGGGGAGGCGAGCAGTACTTC
abundance: .; j_gene: TRBJ2-7; d_gene: TRBD1; v_gene: TRBV29-1; CDR3aa: CSVKIRGRGNEQYF; CDR3nt: TGCAGCGTGAAAATCAGGGGGCGAGGGAACGAGCAGTACTTC